Here is one T cell receptor (beta chain) with its context. The antigen remains undetermined. Indicated time point: patch test 1, 2 weeks after DPC sensitization. Stated treatment: therapeutic diphenylcyclopropenone sensitization with weekly scalp DPC. In TCRdb, the RACE reads were re-called with MiXCR into one record per CDR3 protein. Of 150,000 to 200,000 distinct CDR3 sequences listed, roughly 15% are singletons. This sample was included in a study of human T cells and chemical hapten exposure. Study overall: Investigators sensitized around 2 cm by around 2 cm of upper inner arm skin with 2% DPC. The study, taken as a whole, reports: Among expanded TCRs, significantly more large CDR3 similarity clusters formed than among controls. There was no change with DPC sensitization in TCRs above 1 in 1000 frequency.

The germline V and J ends were trimmed by 0 bases and 5 bases, with 8 bases remaining between them. Germline assignment: CDR1 SGHRS and CDR2 YFSETQ. The CDR3 runs 13 residues. The sequences come from whole blood, collected in connection with sensitization to the hapten diphenylcyclopropenone (DPC). The chain recombines TRBV5-1 with TRBJ1-1; D is uncertain. This TCR was sampled from a young woman with alopecia areata. Some clones in this sample may be carry-over from other donors' samples. The chain's CDR3 is CASSLGARTEAFF. Written as DNA, the CDR3 is TGCGCCAGCAGCTTGGGGGCGCGGACTGAAGCTTTCTTT.